Each of the 21 T cell receptor beta chains below was sequenced from the same sample in a study of blood T cell repertoires in COVID-19. Repertoires were generated with immunoSEQ multiplex PCR, while TCRdb's copy carries only in-frame clones and drops some. This sample has 200,000 to 250,000 clones, with 65% to 85% found just once. Sequencing used peripheral blood. The receptors shown here come from a young woman with COVID-19, enrolled during active disease.

The chain links TRBV11-2 to TRBJ2-7, with 8 bases fitting TRBD1. Trimming removed 8 bases from V and 1 base from J; junction bases left unmatched: 4. This CDR3 is 13 amino acids long. The germline V gene has CDR1 SGHAT and CDR2 FQNNGV. CDR3 region: CASGQGHSYEQYF. CDR3 sequence (DNA): TGTGCCAGCGGACAGGGCCATTCCTACGAGCAGTACTTC.

CDR3 amino acids: CASNEDWNQPQHF. The CDR3 DNA reads as TGTGCCAGCAACGAGGATTGGAATCAGCCCCAGCATTTT. The V call is TRBV2, the J call TRBJ1-5; D is unresolved. Trimming took 7 bases from V and 4 from J, leaving 11 bases between them. Germline CDR1 and CDR2: SNHLY and FYNNEI. The CDR3 consists of 13 residues.

This sequence joins TRBV5-4 and TRBJ2-3; the match to TRBD2 covers 12 bases. With 4 bases clipped from V and 3 bases from J, the junction kept 6 bases outside the gene matches. CDR1 and CDR2 (germline): SGHNT, YYREEE (reference sequence). The CDR3 is 16 amino acids. The CDR3 spells CASSPGLAGKTDTQYF. CDR3 coding DNA: TGTGCCAGCAGCCCCGGACTAGCGGGGAAGACAGATACGCAGTATTTT.

The J gene is TRBJ1-2, the V gene TRBV9; the D gene is possibly TRBD1 (5 bases). CDR3 length: 15 amino acids. In germline, CDR1 is SGDLS, CDR2 YYNGEE. Between the trimmed V and J ends, which lost 4 bases and 2 bases, there was a span of 15 bases. The CDR3 DNA reads as TGTGCCAGCAGCCTCCACGGGGGGAAGAACTATGGCTACACCTTC. As protein: CASSLHGGKNYGYTF.

This chain connects TRBV27 to TRBJ1-2; 9 nucleotides match TRBD1. CDR3 size: 16 residues. Germline-derived CDR1 and CDR2 are MNHEY and SMNVEV (reference sequence). V was pared by 6 bases and J by 3 bases, with 11 bases of the junction left unmatched. CDR3 loop: CASRGPVQGADYGYTF. DNA of the CDR3: TGTGCCAGCAGGGGGCCGGTACAGGGGGCGGACTATGGCTACACCTTC.

CDR3 residues: CASSQGTGWEETQYF. CDR3 coding DNA: TGCGCCAGCAGCCAAGGTACAGGTTGGGAAGAGACCCAGTACTTC. V gene TRBV4-3 combines with J gene TRBJ2-5, with D perhaps matching TRBD1 (5 bases). The CDR3 covers 15 residues. In germline, CDR1 is LGHNA, CDR2 YSLEER. V was trimmed by 1 base and J by 3 bases, leaving 12 bases between them.

The chain carries TRBV10-3 and TRBJ1-1, with 12 nucleotides matching TRBD1. Germline V gene sequence: CDR1 ENHRY, CDR2 SYGVKD. The CDR3 has 15 amino acids. Trimming took 6 bases from V and 4 from J; bases not matched to a gene: 6. CDR3 coding DNA: TGTGCCATCAGGGGGGACAGGGGGCCAGTCACTGAAGCTTTCTTT. This codes for CAIRGDRGPVTEAFF.

Concerning this clone itself: Other DNA sequences in the sample encode the same CDR3. The genes are TRBV5-1 and TRBJ2-5; D may be TRBD1 (6 bases). Germline CDR1 is SGHRS and CDR2 is YFSETQ. The CDR3 covers 15 residues. With 1 base removed from V and 2 bases from J, the gap between germline ends came to 12 bases. CDR3 in amino acids: CASSLSGTPQETQYF. The CDR3 DNA sequence: TGCGCCAGCAGCTTGTCCGGGACACCGCAAGAGACCCAGTACTTC.

This chain joins TRBV7-5 and TRBJ2-7; the table's TRBD2 call for D was not verified on the DNA. TRBV7-5 is shown as a pseudogene. The CDR3 sequence is 14 residues long. Written as DNA, the CDR3 is TGTGTCAGAAGCTGGAGTCCTCCGGCCTACGAGCAGTACTTC. Amino acid sequence: CVRSWSPPAYEQYF.

The genes are TRBV5-1 and TRBJ2-2; 7 bases fit TRBD1. Germline V gene sequence: CDR1 SGHRS, CDR2 YFSETQ. J lost 3 bases, V lost 4 bases, and 3 bases had no gene match. The CDR3 is 14 residues long. In nucleotides, the CDR3 is TGCGCCAGCAGCACAGGGACAGACACCGGGGAGCTGTTTTTT. Translated: CASSTGTDTGELFF.

The chain recombines TRBV28 with TRBJ2-5; 8 bases match TRBD2. J gave up 2 bases and V 1 base, and 6 bases lay outside the gene matches. Germline V gene data show CDR1 as MDHEN and CDR2 as SYDVKM. The CDR3 consists of 16 residues. The CDR3 nucleotides are TGTGCCAGCAGTTTATTGTCCGGGGGGGCGCAAGAGACCCAGTACTTC. Translating it yields CASSLLSGGAQETQYF.

The chain carries TRBV5-6 and TRBJ1-2, with a tentative D call TRBD1 (5 bases). This CDR3 region has 16 residues. Looked up from germline, CDR1 is SGHDT and CDR2 is YYEEEE. V dropped 2 bases and J dropped 4 bases, with 18 bases sitting between them. The CDR3 region is CASSFSAAGFGYGYTF. The CDR3 bases are TGTGCCAGCAGCTTTTCGGCCGCAGGGTTCGGCTATGGCTACACCTTC.

This sequence joins TRBV6-5 and TRBJ2-7; the D gene is possibly TRBD1 (6 bases). Trimming pared 5 bases from V and 3 bases from J, leaving 11 bases between. Germline V CDR1 and CDR2: MNHEY, SVGAGI. CDR3 size: 13 residues. As DNA, the CDR3 is TGTGCCAGCAGTATAGGACAGAACTACGAGCAGTACTTC. This codes for CASSIGQNYEQYF.

A single count supports this clone. The genes are TRBV9 and TRBJ1-3; the D gene is possibly TRBD1 (6 bases). The CDR3 has 18 residues. Germline lookup yields CDR1 SGDLS and CDR2 YYNGEE. V lost 0 bases and J lost 0, with 16 bases in between. The CDR3 here is CASSVDGGGSPSGNTIYF. The CDR3 nucleotides are TGTGCCAGCAGCGTAGACGGGGGGGGCTCGCCCTCTGGAAACACCATATATTTT. Full variable domain (rest looked up from reference TRBV9 and TRBJ1-3): DSGVTQTPKHLITATGQRVTLRCSPRSGDLSVYWYQQSLDQGLQFLIQYYNGEERAKGNILERFSAQQFPDLHSELNLSSLELGDSALYFCASSVDGGGSPSGNTIYFGEGSWLTVV.

V gene TRBV7-3 combines with J gene TRBJ2-3; 8 nucleotides match TRBD2. Germline V gene lookup returns CDR1 SGHTA and CDR2 FQGTGA. The CDR3 length is 14 residues. Trimming removed 5 bases from V and 8 bases from J; junction bases left unmatched: 9. CDR3 DNA sequence: TGTGCCAGCAGCGAAAGACTAGCGTCCGGTACGCAGTATTTT. Translated, it gives CASSERLASGTQYF.

This clone was seen a single time. The V and J genes are TRBV5-6 and TRBJ2-7, with 10 bases fitting TRBD1. This CDR3 comprises 16 residues. The V gene end was trimmed by 0 bases and the J gene end by 2 bases; junction bases not matched to a gene: 5. Germline V gene data show CDR1 as SGHDT and CDR2 as YYEEEE. The CDR3 coding sequence is TGTGCCAGCAGCTTGGGTCGCGGGACAGGGGCCTACGAGCAGTACTTC. Translation: CASSLGRGTGAYEQYF.

V and J are TRBV27 and TRBJ1-1; D ambiguous. V was trimmed by 6 bases and J by 5 bases, leaving 10 bases between them. Germline CDR1 MNHEY, CDR2 SMNVEV (reference sequence). The CDR3 extends over 12 amino acids. Written as DNA, the CDR3 is TGTGCCAGCAGATCAACGGGTACTGAAGCTTTCTTT. Translated, it gives CASRSTGTEAFF.

The chain is built from TRBV18 and TRBJ1-4; TRBD1 matches 10 bases. CDR3 length: 18 residues. In germline, CDR1 is KGHSH, CDR2 LQKENI. J gave up 5 bases and V 3 bases, and 12 bases lay outside the gene matches. The CDR3: CASSPTLDRGLWNEKLFF. In DNA, the CDR3 is TGTGCCAGCTCACCCACACTAGACAGGGGGCTATGGAATGAAAAACTGTTTTTT. Variable domain in full (rest from reference TRBV18 and TRBJ1-4): NAGVMQNPRHLVRRRGQEARLRCSPMKGHSHVYWYRQLPEEGLKFMVYLQKENIIDESGMPKERFSAEFPKEGPSILRIQQVVRGDSAAYFCASSPTLDRGLWNEKLFFGSGTQLSVL.

The V gene is TRBV11-2, the J gene TRBJ1-1; D perhaps matches TRBD1 (5 bases). The CDR3 runs to 13 residues. The germline V gene has CDR1 SGHAT and CDR2 FQNNGV. V was pared by 5 bases and J by 3 bases, with 10 bases between. CDR3 sequence (DNA): TGTGCCAGCAGCCGACTCAGGGACACTGAAGCTTTCTTT. It is translated as CASSRLRDTEAFF.

This clone appeared a few times. V is TRBV19 and J is TRBJ2-1; 10 bases agree with TRBD2. This CDR3 has 16 amino acids. The germline V gene has CDR1 LNHDA and CDR2 SQIVND (reference sequence). After removal of 5 bases from V and 4 bases from J, the junction contained 8 bases not matched to a gene. The CDR3 DNA is TGTGCCAGTAGTGGCATAGAGCGGGGGGGATACAATGAGCAGTTCTTC. It codes for CASSGIERGGYNEQFF.

This sequence joins TRBV2 and TRBJ1-2, with unresolved D. Germline V gives CDR1 SNHLY, CDR2 FYNNEI. Trimming took 4 bases from V and 4 from J, leaving 10 bases between them. The CDR3 is 13 residues long. In nucleotides, the CDR3 is TGTGCCAGCAGTGTCCAGGTGGGCTATGGCTACACCTTC. This sequence encodes CASSVQVGYGYTF. Full variable domain (rest looked up from reference TRBV2 and TRBJ1-2): EPEVTQTPSHQVTQMGQEVILRCVPISNHLYFYWYRQILGQKVEFLVSFYNNEISEKSEIFDDQFSVERPDGSNFTLKIRSTKLEDSAMYFCASSVQVGYGYTFGSGTRLTVV.